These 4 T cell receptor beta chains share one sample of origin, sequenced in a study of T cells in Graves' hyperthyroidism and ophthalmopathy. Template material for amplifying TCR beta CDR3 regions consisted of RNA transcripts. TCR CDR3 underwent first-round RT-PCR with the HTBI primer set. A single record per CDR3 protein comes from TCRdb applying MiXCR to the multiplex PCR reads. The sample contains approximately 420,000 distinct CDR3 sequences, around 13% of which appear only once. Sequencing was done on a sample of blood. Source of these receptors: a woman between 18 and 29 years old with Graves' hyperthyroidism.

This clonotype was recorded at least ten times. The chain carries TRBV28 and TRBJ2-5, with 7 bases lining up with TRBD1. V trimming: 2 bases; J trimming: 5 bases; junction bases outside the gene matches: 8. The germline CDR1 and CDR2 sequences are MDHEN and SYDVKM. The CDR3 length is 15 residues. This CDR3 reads CASSLGDRDGETQYF. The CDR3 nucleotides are TGTGCCAGCAGTTTAGGAGACAGGGATGGGGAGACCCAGTACTTC.

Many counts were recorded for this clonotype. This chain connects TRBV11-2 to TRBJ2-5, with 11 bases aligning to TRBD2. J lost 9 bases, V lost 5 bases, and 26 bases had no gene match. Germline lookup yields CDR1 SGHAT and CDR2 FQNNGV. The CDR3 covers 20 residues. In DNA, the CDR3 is TGTGCCAGCAGCCAGGGTCTAGGGCTAGCGGGAGGTGAAATGATGTGGGCCCAGTACTTC. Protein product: CASSQGLGLAGGEMMWAQYF. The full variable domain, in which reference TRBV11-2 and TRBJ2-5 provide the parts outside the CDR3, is EAGVAQSPRYKIIEKRQSVAFWCNPISGHATLYWYQQILGQGPKLLIQFQNNGVVDDSQLPKDRFSAERLKGVDSTLKIQPAKLEDSAVYLCASSQGLGLAGGEMMWAQYFGPGTRLLVL.

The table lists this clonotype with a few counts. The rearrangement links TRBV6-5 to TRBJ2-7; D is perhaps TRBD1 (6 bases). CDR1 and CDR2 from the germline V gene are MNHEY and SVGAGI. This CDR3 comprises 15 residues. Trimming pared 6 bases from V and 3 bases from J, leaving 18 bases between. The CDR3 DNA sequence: TGTGCCAGCAGCCTCTGGACAGAAGGGGGCTACGAGCAGTACTTC. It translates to CASSLWTEGGYEQYF.

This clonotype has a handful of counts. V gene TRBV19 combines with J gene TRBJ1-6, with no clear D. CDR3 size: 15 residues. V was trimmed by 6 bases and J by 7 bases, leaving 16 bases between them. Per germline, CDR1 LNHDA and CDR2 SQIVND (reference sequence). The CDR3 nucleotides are TGTGCCAGTAGGGACTGGCAGGCGACGAATTCACCCCTCCACTTT. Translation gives CASRDWQATNSPLHF.